The 10 T cell receptor beta chains below all came from one sample that was sequenced in a study of blood T cell repertoires in COVID-19. Sequenced by immunoSEQ multiplex PCR; TCRdb stores in-frame clones only, minus some. The data contain roughly 130,000 clones, approximately 83% of them seen just once; the ten biggest clones take up about 9.6%. The sample taken for sequencing was peripheral blood. These receptors originate from a man in his forties with active or convalescent COVID-19.

The chain is built from TRBV10-3 and TRBJ1-2; D is perhaps TRBD1 (6 bases). CDR3 length equals 13 residues. The V gene's germline CDR1 is ENHRY and CDR2 SYGVKD. Between the trimmed V and J ends, which lost 5 bases and 4 bases, there was a span of 11 bases. As DNA, the CDR3 is TGTGCCATCAGTACACAGGGAGTCTATGGCTACACCTTC. This encodes CAISTQGVYGYTF.

The gene calls are TRBV15 and TRBJ2-7; 7 nucleotides match TRBD1. Germline values: CDR1 LNHNV, CDR2 YYDKDF (reference sequence). This CDR3 has 14 residues. V shed 0 bases and J 2 bases; nucleotides not matched to a gene: 1. The CDR3 DNA is TGTGCCACCAGCAGAGAAGGGGGCCCCTACGAGCAGTACTTC. Encoded protein: CATSREGGPYEQYF.

V and J are TRBV19 and TRBJ2-5, with a possible D match to TRBD2 (5 bases). Trimming shortened V by 5 bases and J by 5 bases, and 18 bases separated the two germline ends. Germline-derived CDR1 and CDR2 are LNHDA and SQIVND (reference sequence). CDR3 length equals 15 residues. The CDR3: CASSLGEYSDETQYF. The DNA for the CDR3 is TGTGCCAGTAGTCTCGGGGAATATTCTGATGAGACCCAGTACTTC.

The chain employs TRBV28 and TRBJ1-5; 9 bases are shared with TRBD1. Germline CDR1 is MDHEN and CDR2 is SYDVKM. Unmatched junction bases numbered 5, after V lost 3 bases and J lost 5 bases. This CDR3 contains 15 residues. CDR3: CASSFAGQGDQPQHF. CDR3 DNA sequence: TGTGCCAGCAGTTTCGCGGGACAGGGAGATCAGCCCCAGCATTTT.

The chain uses TRBV21-1 and TRBJ2-7; no check of the table's D call, TRBD1, against the DNA was made. TRBV21-1 is a listed pseudogene. This CDR3 region has 14 residues. CDR3 coding DNA: TGTGCCAGCAGCATAGACAGGGGGGTCTACGAGCAGTACTTC. Translation: CASSIDRGVYEQYF.

The chain uses TRBV5-1 and TRBJ1-4; possible D gene TRBD1, 5 bases. The CDR3 has 16 residues. Germline V gene data show CDR1 as SGHRS and CDR2 as YFSETQ. V was shortened by 4 bases and J by 7 bases, with 20 bases between the two germline ends. CDR3 in amino acids: CASSPMGGAGGEKLFF. The DNA of the CDR3 is TGCGCCAGCAGCCCGATGGGTGGGGCAGGTGGTGAAAAACTGTTTTTT.

The chain has TRBV12-3 or TRBV12-4 and TRBJ2-7, with 8 nucleotides matching TRBD1. The V and J ends lost 8 bases and 0 bases, in that order; junction bases with no gene match: 3. The CDR3 runs 13 residues. The CDR3 spells CASRDRNSYEQYF. The CDR3 nucleotides are TGTGCCAGCCGGGACAGGAACTCCTACGAGCAGTACTTC.

This clone was observed at least ten times. V and J are TRBV9 and TRBJ1-3, with no clear D. V dropped 4 bases and J dropped 7 bases, with 18 bases sitting between them. Germline-derived CDR1 and CDR2 are SGDLS and YYNGEE. CDR3 size: 15 residues. This CDR3 is CASSPEGSFWNTIYF. The CDR3 DNA is TGTGCCAGCAGCCCCGAAGGGAGTTTTTGGAACACCATATATTTT.

The CDR3: CASSPGQAPNTEAFF. As DNA, the CDR3 is TGTGCCAGCAGCCCGGGACAGGCTCCCAACACTGAAGCTTTCTTT. The chain recombines TRBV28 with TRBJ1-1, with 8 bases aligning to TRBD1. The CDR3 length is 15 residues. Germline assignment: CDR1 MDHEN and CDR2 SYDVKM. The junction had 8 bases not matched to a gene; V was cut back by 6 bases and J by 2 bases.

The sample holds a few counts of this clone. The gene calls are TRBV6-5 and TRBJ1-1, with 7 bases matching TRBD1. Germline lookup yields CDR1 MNHEY and CDR2 SVGAGI. This CDR3 is 12 amino acids long. J gave up 5 bases and V 10 bases, and 7 bases lay outside the gene matches. The CDR3 reads CATTTGRTEAFF. CDR3 nucleotide sequence: TGTGCCACCACGACAGGGAGGACTGAAGCTTTCTTT.